This TCR beta chain emerged from a study of control samples from healthy donors and cancer patients. The CDR3 has 14 residues. Trimming shortened V by 2 bases and J by 3 bases, and 7 bases separated the two germline ends. Germline V gene lookup returns CDR1 SSHAT and CDR2 FNYEAQ (reference sequence). The method was immunoSEQ multiplex PCR; TCRdb's version includes in-frame clones alone and lacks a portion of them. Seen here are about 150,000 clones, around 88% observed once, and the top ten hold over 1.5%. The rearrangement uses TRBV7-7 and TRBJ2-2; unclear D gene. This TCR derives from a man younger than 35 in good health. Sequencing was done on a sample of blood. The DNA for the CDR3 is TGTGCCAGCAGCTTATTCGAGGACACCGGGGAGCTGTTTTTT. This sequence encodes CASSLFEDTGELFF.